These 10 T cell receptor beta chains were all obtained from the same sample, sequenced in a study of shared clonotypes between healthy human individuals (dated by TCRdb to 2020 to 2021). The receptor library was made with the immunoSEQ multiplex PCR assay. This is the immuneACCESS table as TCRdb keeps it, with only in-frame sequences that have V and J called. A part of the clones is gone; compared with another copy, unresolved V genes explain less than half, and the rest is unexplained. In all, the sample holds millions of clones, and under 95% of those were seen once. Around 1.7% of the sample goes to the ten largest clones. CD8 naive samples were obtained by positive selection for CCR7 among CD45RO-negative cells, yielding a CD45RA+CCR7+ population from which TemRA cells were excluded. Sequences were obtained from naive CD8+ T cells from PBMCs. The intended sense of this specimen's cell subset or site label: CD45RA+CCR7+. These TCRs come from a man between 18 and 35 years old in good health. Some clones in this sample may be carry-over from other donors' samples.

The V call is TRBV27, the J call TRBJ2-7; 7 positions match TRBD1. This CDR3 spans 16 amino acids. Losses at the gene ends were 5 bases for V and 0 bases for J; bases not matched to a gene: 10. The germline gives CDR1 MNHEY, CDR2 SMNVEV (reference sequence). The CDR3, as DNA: TGTGCCAGCAGTAAACAGGGGTATCGGAGCTCCTACGAGCAGTACTTC. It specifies CASSKQGYRSSYEQYF.

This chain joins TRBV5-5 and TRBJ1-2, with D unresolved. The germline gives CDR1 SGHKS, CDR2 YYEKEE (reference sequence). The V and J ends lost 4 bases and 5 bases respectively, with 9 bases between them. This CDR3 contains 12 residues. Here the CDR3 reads CASSADHYGYTF. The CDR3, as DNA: TGTGCCAGCAGCGCAGACCATTATGGCTACACCTTC.

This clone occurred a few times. The CDR3, as DNA: TGTGCCAGCACGGACCGGGACAACTACACCGGGGAGCTGTTTTTT. This sequence encodes CASTDRDNYTGELFF. The chain is built from TRBV11-3 and TRBJ2-2; possibly TRBD1 for D (6 bases). Trimming shortened V by 7 bases and J by 3 bases, and 15 bases separated the two germline ends. The CDR3 has 15 residues. Per the germline V gene, CDR1 is SGHNT and CDR2 is YENEEA.

CDR3 DNA sequence: TGTGCCAGTAGTATAGGGGGACACCCGGGGGAGCAGTACTTC. Its translation is CASSIGGHPGEQYF. V is TRBV19 and J is TRBJ2-7; weak D call: TRBD1 (6 bases). Trimming took 1 base from V and 7 from J, leaving 14 bases between them. The germline V gene encodes CDR1 LNHDA and CDR2 SQIVND (reference sequence). The CDR3 totals 14 residues.

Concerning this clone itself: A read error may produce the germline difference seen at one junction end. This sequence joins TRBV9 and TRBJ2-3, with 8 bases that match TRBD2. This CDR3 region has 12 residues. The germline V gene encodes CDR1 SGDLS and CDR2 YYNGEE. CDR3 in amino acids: CASSAAGDAQYF. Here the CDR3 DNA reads TGTGCCAGCAGCGCAGCGGGAGATGCGCAGTATTTT.

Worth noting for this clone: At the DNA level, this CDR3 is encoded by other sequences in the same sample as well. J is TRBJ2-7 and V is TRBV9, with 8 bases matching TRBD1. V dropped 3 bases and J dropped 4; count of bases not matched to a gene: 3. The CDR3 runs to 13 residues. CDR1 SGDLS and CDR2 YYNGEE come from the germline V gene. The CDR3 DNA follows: TGTGCCAGCAGCGCCCGACAGGGGTACGAGCAGTACTTC. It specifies CASSARQGYEQYF.

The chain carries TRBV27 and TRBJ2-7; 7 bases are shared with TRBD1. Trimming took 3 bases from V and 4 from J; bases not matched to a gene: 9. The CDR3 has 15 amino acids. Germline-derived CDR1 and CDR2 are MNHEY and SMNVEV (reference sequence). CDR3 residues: CASSFQTGTAYEQYF. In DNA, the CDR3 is TGTGCCAGCAGTTTTCAGACCGGGACAGCTTACGAGCAGTACTTC.

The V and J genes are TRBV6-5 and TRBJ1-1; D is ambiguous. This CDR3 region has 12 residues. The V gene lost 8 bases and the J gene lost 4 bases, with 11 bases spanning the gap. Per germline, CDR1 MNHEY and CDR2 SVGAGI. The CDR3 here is CASALSGTEAFF. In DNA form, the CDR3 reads TGTGCCAGCGCCCTTTCTGGCACTGAAGCTTTCTTT.

The CDR3 sequence is CASSPVGVETQYF. CDR3 nucleotide sequence: TGTGCCAGCAGCCCGGTTGGGGTAGAGACCCAGTACTTC. The V call is TRBV4-2, the J call TRBJ2-5; D is uncertain. Trimming removed 4 bases at V and 4 bases at J, with 10 bases between. The CDR3 runs to 13 residues. Looked up from germline, CDR1 is LGHNA and CDR2 is YNFKEQ.

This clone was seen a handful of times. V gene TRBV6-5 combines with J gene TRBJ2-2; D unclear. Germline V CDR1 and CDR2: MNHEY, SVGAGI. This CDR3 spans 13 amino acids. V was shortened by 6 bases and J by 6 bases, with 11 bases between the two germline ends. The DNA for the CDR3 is TGTGCCAGCAGGGCCGGGCAGTCCGGGGAGCTGTTTTTT. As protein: CASRAGQSGELFF.